Each of the 12 T cell receptor beta chains below was sequenced from the same sample in a study of T cells in Graves' hyperthyroidism and ophthalmopathy. Using RNA transcripts as the source, TCR beta CDR3 regions were amplified. The TCR CDR3 first-round RT-PCR relied on the HTBI primer set. TCRdb analysed the multiplex PCR reads with MiXCR anew, one entry per CDR3 protein. The table includes under 400,000 distinct CDR3 sequences, roughly 14% detected once. Sequencing was done on a sample of blood. The receptors derive from a woman between 18 and 29 years old with Graves' hyperthyroidism that later progressed to Graves' ophthalmopathy.

This clonotype was observed a handful of times. This sequence joins TRBV5-1 and TRBJ2-2; 7 bases are a match to TRBD1. The CDR3 has 15 amino acids. Germline-derived CDR1 and CDR2 are SGHRS and YFSETQ. Unmatched junction bases numbered 7, after V lost 7 bases and J lost 1 base. The CDR3 nucleotides read TGCGCCAGCGGCACCGGGACAGTGAACACCGGGGAGCTGTTTTTT. This codes for CASGTGTVNTGELFF.

This clonotype has a count of ten or more. V gene TRBV29-1 combines with J gene TRBJ2-5, with D perhaps matching TRBD2 (5 bases). Germline CDR1 reads SQVTM; CDR2 reads ANQGSEA. Trimming took off 7 bases at V and 7 bases at J, with 22 bases between the two ends. The CDR3 has 14 amino acids. As DNA, the CDR3 is TGCAGCGCCGTGGGGAGAGAGCTAGATGGGACCCAGTACTTC. This gives the protein CSAVGRELDGTQYF.

The genes are TRBV13 and TRBJ2-7, with D possibly TRBD1 on 6 matching bases. Looked up from germline, CDR1 is PRHDT and CDR2 is FYEKMQ (reference sequence). The CDR3 covers 15 residues. The V end was cut by 3 bases, the J end by 2 bases, with 14 bases between. CDR3 residues: CASSFVGATTYEQYF. The CDR3 DNA is TGTGCCAGCAGCTTCGTGGGGGCCACCACCTACGAGCAGTACTTC.

This clonotype was recorded at least ten times. The J gene is TRBJ2-5, the V gene TRBV7-9, with 8 bases fitting TRBD2. Trimming cost V 5 bases and J 5 bases; bases outside gene matches: 16. Germline V gene data show CDR1 as SEHNR and CDR2 as FQNEAQ (reference sequence). The length of the CDR3 is 17 residues. The CDR3 bases are TGTGCCAGCAGCCAATCCGGGGGGGGAGGATTAATGGAGACCCAGTACTTC. This translates into CASSQSGGGGLMETQYF.

V and J are TRBV9 and TRBJ1-3, with 7 bases that match TRBD1. The CDR3 runs 15 residues. In germline, CDR1 is SGDLS, CDR2 YYNGEE. Trimming at V came to 2 bases and at J to 2 bases, leaving 4 bases not matched to a gene. CDR3 protein: CASSVQTGTGNTIYF. The CDR3 bases are TGTGCCAGCAGCGTTCAGACAGGGACTGGAAACACCATATATTTT.

This clonotype was counted at least ten times. The chain uses TRBV28 and TRBJ2-1; 7 nucleotides align to TRBD2. CDR1 and CDR2 (germline): MDHEN, SYDVKM. J gave up 6 bases and V 5 bases, and 13 bases lay outside the gene matches. This CDR3 contains 16 residues. CDR3 loop: CASSPKGLRLGNEQFF. CDR3 bases: TGTGCCAGCAGTCCAAAGGGACTACGGTTGGGCAATGAGCAGTTCTTC.

In regard to this clonotype: Given a much more abundant clone one base away, this may be a read error. The V and J genes are TRBV28 and TRBJ2-6, with D maybe TRBD2 (6 bases). Deletions cut 4 bases from V and 0 bases from J, with 19 bases between. The length of the CDR3 is 19 residues. CDR1 is MDHEN, CDR2 SYDVKM, per germline. DNA of the CDR3: TGTGCCAGCAGTTACGGGAGTGGGTCGGATTACTCTGGGGCCAACGTCCTGACTTTC. Translated: CASSYGSGSDYSGANVLTF. Full variable domain (missing parts from reference TRBV28 and TRBJ2-6): DVKVTQSSRYLVKRTGEKVFLECVQDMDHENMFWYRQDPGLGLRLIYFSYDVKMKEKGDIPEGYSVSREKKERFSLILESASTNQTSMYLCASSYGSGSDYSGANVLTFGAGSRLTVL.

This clonotype showed up many times. The rearrangement joins TRBV28 to TRBJ2-7; D is unclear. The length of the CDR3 is 15 residues. The V end was cut by 7 bases, the J end by 6 bases, with 22 bases between. Germline lookup yields CDR1 MDHEN and CDR2 SYDVKM. CDR3 loop: CASTPASIGRSEQYF. The CDR3 coding sequence is TGTGCCAGCACCCCGGCAAGCATAGGACGGTCCGAGCAGTACTTC.

This clonotype appeared a few times. The chain combines TRBV20-1 with TRBJ2-1; D not certain. The CDR3 extends over 16 amino acids. Trimming removed 0 bases from V and 4 bases from J, with 16 bases in between. The germline V gene has CDR1 DFQATT and CDR2 SNEGSKA (reference sequence). As DNA, the CDR3 is TGCAGTGCTAGAGATCTTGGGCGAGACACATACAATGAGCAGTTCTTC. It codes for CSARDLGRDTYNEQFF.

This chain connects TRBV10-3 to TRBJ2-2; no clear D gene. The CDR3 extends over 14 amino acids. Germline V lookup: CDR1 ENHRY, CDR2 SYGVKD. V was pared by 7 bases and J by 0 bases, with 9 bases between. CDR3 region: CAIKAQTNTGELFF. In nucleotides, the CDR3 is TGTGCCATCAAAGCGCAGACGAACACCGGGGAGCTGTTTTTT.

This clonotype showed up many times. The chain has TRBV12-3 or TRBV12-4 and TRBJ1-1; TRBD1 matches 7 bases. V dropped 5 bases and J dropped 11; count of bases not matched to a gene: 5. The CDR3 length is 11 residues. The CDR3 region is CASSDDREAFF. DNA for the CDR3: TGTGCCAGCAGTGATGACAGGGAGGCTTTCTTT.

Ten or more counts support this clonotype. The rearrangement joins TRBV30 to TRBJ1-5, with no clear D. V gave up 3 bases and J gave up 2 bases, with 8 bases separating them. Germline CDR1 reads GTSNPN; CDR2 reads SVGIG (reference sequence). This CDR3 has 13 amino acids. CDR3 sequence (DNA): TGTGCCTGGAGCAACAGTGGCAATCAGCCCCAGCATTTT. This sequence encodes CAWSNSGNQPQHF.